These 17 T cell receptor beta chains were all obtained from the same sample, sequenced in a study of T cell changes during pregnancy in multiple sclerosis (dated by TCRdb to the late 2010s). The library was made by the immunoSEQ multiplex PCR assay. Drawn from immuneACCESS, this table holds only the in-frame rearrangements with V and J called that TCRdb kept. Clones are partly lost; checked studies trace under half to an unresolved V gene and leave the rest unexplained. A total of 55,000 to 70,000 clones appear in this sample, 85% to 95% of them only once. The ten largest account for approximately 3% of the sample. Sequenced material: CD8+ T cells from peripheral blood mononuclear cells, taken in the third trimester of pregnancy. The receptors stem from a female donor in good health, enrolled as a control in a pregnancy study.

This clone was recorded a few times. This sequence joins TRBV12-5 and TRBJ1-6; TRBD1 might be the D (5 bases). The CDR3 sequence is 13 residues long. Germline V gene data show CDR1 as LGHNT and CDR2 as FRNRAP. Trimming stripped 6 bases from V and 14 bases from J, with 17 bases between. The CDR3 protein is CASGPLGGQSLHF. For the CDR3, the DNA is TGTGCTAGTGGACCCCTCGGCGGACAATCCCTCCACTTT. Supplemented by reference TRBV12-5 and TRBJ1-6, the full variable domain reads DARVTQTPRHKVTEMGQEVTMRCQPILGHNTVFWYRQTMMQGLELLAYFRNRAPLDDSGMPKDRFSAEMPDATLATLKIQPSEPRDSAVYFCASGPLGGQSLHFGNGTRLTVT.

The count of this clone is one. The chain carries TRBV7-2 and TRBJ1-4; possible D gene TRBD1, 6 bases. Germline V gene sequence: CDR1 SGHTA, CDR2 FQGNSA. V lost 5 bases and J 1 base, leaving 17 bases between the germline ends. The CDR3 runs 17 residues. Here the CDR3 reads CASSPIAPQGTNEKLFF. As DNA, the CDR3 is TGTGCCAGCAGCCCTATAGCCCCACAGGGAACTAATGAAAAACTGTTTTTT.

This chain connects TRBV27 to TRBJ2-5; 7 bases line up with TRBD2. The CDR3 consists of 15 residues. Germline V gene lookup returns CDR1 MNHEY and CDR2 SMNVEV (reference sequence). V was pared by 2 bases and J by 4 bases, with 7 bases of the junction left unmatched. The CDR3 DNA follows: TGTGCCAGCAGTTTACAGCGGGGTTCAGGAGAGACCCAGTACTTC. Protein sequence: CASSLQRGSGETQYF.

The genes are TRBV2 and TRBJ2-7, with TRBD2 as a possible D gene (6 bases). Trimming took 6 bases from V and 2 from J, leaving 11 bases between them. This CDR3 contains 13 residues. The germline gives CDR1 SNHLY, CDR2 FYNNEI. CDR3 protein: CASRGGTAYEQYF. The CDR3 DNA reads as TGTGCCAGCAGAGGCGGGACGGCCTACGAGCAGTACTTC.

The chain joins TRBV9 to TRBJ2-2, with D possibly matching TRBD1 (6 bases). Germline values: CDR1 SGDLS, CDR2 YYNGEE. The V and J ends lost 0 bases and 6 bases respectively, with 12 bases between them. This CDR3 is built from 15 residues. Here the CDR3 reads CASSVEGRGAGELFF. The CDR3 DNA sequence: TGTGCCAGCAGCGTAGAAGGCAGGGGAGCCGGGGAGCTGTTTTTT.

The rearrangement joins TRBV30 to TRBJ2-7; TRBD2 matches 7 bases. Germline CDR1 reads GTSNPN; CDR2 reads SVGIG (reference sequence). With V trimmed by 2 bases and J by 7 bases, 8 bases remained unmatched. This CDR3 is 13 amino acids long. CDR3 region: CAWSMGGIGEQYF. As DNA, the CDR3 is TGTGCCTGGAGTATGGGGGGGATAGGGGAGCAGTACTTC. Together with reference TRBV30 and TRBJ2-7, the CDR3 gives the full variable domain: SQTIHQWPATLVQPVGSPLSLECTVEGTSNPNLYWYRQAAGRGLQLLFYSVGIGQISSEVPQNLSASRPQDRQFILSSKKLLLSDSGFYLCAWSMGGIGEQYFGPGTRLTVT.

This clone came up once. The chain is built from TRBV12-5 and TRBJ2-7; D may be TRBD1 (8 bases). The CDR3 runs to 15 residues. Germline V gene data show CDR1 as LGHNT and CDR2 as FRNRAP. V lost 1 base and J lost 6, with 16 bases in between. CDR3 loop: CASGLEDREGAEQYF. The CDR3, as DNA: TGTGCTAGTGGTTTGGAGGACAGGGAGGGCGCCGAGCAGTACTTC.

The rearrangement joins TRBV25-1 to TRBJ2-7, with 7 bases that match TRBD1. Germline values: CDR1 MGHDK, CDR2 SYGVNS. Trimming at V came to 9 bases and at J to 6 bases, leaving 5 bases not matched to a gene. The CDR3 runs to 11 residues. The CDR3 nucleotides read TGTGCCAGTTCGACAGGGAGCGAGCAGTACTTC. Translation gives CASSTGSEQYF.

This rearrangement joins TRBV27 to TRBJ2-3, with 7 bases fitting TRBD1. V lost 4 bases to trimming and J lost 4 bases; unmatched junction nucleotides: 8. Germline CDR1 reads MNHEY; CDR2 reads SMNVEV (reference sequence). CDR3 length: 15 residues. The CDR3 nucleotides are TGTGCCAGCAGTTCCTCCTGGGACAGATCAGATACGCAGTATTTT. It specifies CASSSSWDRSDTQYF.

DNA of the CDR3: TGTGCCAGCGGAAACCCAGGGGACAGGGGGCCTGAAGCTTTCTTT. This encodes CASGNPGDRGPEAFF. The chain is built from TRBV5-4 and TRBJ1-1; 12 bases are a match to TRBD1. The CDR3 extends over 15 amino acids. Looked up from germline, CDR1 is SGHNT and CDR2 is YYREEE (reference sequence). V lost 7 bases, J lost 6 bases, and 10 bases stayed unmatched.

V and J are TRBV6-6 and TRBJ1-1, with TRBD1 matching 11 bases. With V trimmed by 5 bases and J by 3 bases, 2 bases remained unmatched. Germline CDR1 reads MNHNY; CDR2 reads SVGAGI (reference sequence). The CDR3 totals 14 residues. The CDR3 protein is CASSRTGGDTEAFF. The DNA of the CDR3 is TGTGCCAGCAGTCGGACAGGGGGCGACACTGAAGCTTTCTTT.

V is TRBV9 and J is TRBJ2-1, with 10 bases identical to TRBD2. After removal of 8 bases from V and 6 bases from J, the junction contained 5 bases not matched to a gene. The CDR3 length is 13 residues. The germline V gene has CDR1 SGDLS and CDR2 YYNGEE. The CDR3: CASTSGGANEQFF. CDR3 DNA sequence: TGTGCCAGTACGAGCGGGGGGGCCAATGAGCAGTTCTTC.

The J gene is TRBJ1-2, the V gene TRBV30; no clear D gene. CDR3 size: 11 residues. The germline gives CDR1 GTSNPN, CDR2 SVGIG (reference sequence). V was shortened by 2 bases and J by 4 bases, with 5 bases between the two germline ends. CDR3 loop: CAWSMAYGYTF. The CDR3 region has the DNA TGTGCCTGGAGTATGGCCTATGGCTACACCTTC.

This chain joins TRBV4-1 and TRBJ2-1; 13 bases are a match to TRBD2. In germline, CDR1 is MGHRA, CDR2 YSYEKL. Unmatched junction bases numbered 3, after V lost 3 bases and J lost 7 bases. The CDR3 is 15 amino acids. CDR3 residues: CASSQGLAGLNEQFF. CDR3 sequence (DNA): TGCGCCAGCAGCCAGGGACTAGCGGGACTGAATGAGCAGTTCTTC.

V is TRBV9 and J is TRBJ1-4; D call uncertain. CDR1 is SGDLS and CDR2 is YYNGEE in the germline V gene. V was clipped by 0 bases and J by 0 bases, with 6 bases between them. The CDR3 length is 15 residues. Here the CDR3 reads CASSVGGSTNEKLFF. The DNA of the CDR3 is TGTGCCAGCAGCGTAGGAGGGTCAACTAATGAAAAACTGTTTTTT.

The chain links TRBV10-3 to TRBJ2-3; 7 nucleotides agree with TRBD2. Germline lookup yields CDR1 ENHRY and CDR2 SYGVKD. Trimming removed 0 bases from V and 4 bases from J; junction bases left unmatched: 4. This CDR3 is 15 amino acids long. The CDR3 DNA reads TGTGCCATCAGTGAGTCAATGGCGGGGGCAGATACGCAGTATTTT. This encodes CAISESMAGADTQYF.

Written as DNA, the CDR3 is TGTGCCAGCAGCTTTAGCGGAGGGATGATGAACACTGAAGCTTTCTTT. Its protein product is CASSFSGGMMNTEAFF. The gene calls are TRBV7-2 and TRBJ1-1; no firm D call. Trimming removed 3 bases from V and 0 bases from J, with 14 bases in between. CDR3 length: 16 amino acids. Per germline, CDR1 SGHTA and CDR2 FQGNSA.